This record concerns one TCR beta chain sequence. Its antigen remains unidentified. Carrying UMI labels, the TRB cDNA libraries were prepared through 5' RACE. TCRdb reprocessed the 5' RACE reads, with one entry per CDR3 protein and no DNA. This sample's clone table lists some 41,000 distinct CDR3 sequences. Germline V gives CDR1 SGHRS, CDR2 YFSETQ. This CDR3 is 13 amino acids long. This entry belongs to a study of CXCR3-negative and CXCR3-positive naive CD8 T cells. Whole-study results and caveats: High diversity, comparable across both naive subsets, contrasted with much lower diversity in memory CD8+ cells. CXCR3-negative and CXCR3-positive naive cells shared comparable TRBV-TRBJ usage, but memory cells did not.

A CD45RO-CCR7+CD27+CD95- phenotype identified naive CD8+ T cells. The chain uses TRBV5-1 and TRBJ2-7. The material sequenced was naive CXCR3- CD8+ T cells from blood. Regarding subset: CD45RO-CCR7+CD27+CD95- naive CD8+ T cells lacking CXCR3 (TNR3-). This receptor was identified in a human donor in good health. Some clones in this sample may be carry-over from other donors' samples. The CDR3 reads CASSLALSIEQYF. Full variable domain (remainder filled in from reference TRBV5-1 and TRBJ2-7): KAGVTQTPRYLIKTRGQQVTLSCSPISGHRSVSWYQQTPGQGLQFLFEYFSETQRNKGNFPGRFSGRQFSNSRSEMNVSTLELGDSALYLCASSLALSIEQYFGPGTRLTVT.